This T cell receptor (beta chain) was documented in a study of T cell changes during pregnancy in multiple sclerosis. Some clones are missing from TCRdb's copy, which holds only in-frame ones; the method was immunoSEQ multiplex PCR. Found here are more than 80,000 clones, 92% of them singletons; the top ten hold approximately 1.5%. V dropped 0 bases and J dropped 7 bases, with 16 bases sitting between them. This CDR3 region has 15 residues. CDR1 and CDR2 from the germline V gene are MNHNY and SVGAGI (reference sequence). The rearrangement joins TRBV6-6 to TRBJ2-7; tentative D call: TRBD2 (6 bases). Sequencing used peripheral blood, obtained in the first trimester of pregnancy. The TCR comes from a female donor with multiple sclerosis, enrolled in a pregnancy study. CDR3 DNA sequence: TGTGCCAGCAGTTACTCACCGGGGGTCGAGGGTGAGCAGTACTTC. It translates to CASSYSPGVEGEQYF.